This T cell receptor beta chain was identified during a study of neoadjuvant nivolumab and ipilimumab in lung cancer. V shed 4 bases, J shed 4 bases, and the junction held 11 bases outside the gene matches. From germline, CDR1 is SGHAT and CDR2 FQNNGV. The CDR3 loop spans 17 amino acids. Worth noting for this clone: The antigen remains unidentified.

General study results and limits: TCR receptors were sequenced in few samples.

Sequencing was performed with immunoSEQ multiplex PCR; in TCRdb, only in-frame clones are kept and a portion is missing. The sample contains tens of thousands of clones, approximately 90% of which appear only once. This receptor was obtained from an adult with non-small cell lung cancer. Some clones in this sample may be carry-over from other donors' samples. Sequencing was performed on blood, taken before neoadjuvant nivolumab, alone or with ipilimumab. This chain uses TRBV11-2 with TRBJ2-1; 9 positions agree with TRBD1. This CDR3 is CASSSSIDRGIYNEQFF. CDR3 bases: TGTGCCAGCAGCTCCTCGATCGACAGGGGGATTTACAATGAGCAGTTCTTC.